This TCR beta chain was profiled in a study of blood T cell repertoires in COVID-19. CDR3 length: 12 residues. Germline V gives CDR1 SGHDN, CDR2 FVKESK. The V end lost 5 bases, the J end lost 14 bases, and 13 bases lay between the germline ends. Two negative PCRs, clearance, or symptom resolution were required of recovered Cohort 3 donors. As handled by the study authors: It was from reference gene primer amplification that nucleated cell counts were estimated. The data were produced by immunoSEQ multiplex PCR, yet TCRdb's version contains in-frame clones alone and is incomplete. Clonal size and the V and J genes are those of that table, whereas D and trimming came from the DNA. The data hold almost 200,000 clones, with roughly 90% observed a single time.

This receptor was obtained from a woman aged 18-35 years who had recovered from COVID-19. The chain has TRBV14 and TRBJ1-6; D gene ambiguous. Sequencing used PBMCs or T cells enriched from blood (not recorded which). CDR3 nucleotides: TGTGCCAGCAGCGCCGGGTTTTTTGCCCTCCACTTT. Translated, it gives CASSAGFFALHF. The whole variable domain, remainder taken from reference TRBV14 and TRBJ1-6, is EAGVTQFPSHSVIEKGQTVTLRCDPISGHDNLYWYRRVMGKEIKFLLHFVKESKQDESGMPNNRFLAERTGGTYSTLKVQPAELEDSGVYFCASSAGFFALHFGNGTRLTVT.